Following are 18 T cell receptor beta chains from one sample sequenced in a study of identical twins (dated by TCRdb to the mid-2010s). The method behind the library was 5' RACE. The sequencer listed for this sample is Illumina HiSeq 2000. The raw public reads went through TCRdb reprocessing: fastp at Q25, MiXCR clone calling, in-frame beta chains kept. Every CDR3 protein is listed once, alongside the most common genes and DNA of its rows. The table for this sample lists fewer than 900,000 distinct CDR3 sequences; around 20% of them were counted only once. Over 4% of the sample goes to the ten largest clones. The sample was also reused in another study, on T cells expressing NK-cell markers.

The sequenced sample was PBMCs. These receptors were obtained from a woman between 18 and 29 years old in good health.

This clonotype appeared a few times. This chain connects TRBV5-5 to TRBJ2-2; tentative D call: TRBD2 (5 bases). The CDR3 is made up of 13 amino acids. Germline lookup yields CDR1 SGHKS and CDR2 YYEKEE (reference sequence). Trimming took off 0 bases at V and 7 bases at J, with 7 bases between the two ends. This chain's CDR3 is CASSLERYGELFF. For the CDR3, the DNA is TGTGCCAGCAGCTTGGAGCGGTACGGGGAGCTGTTTTTT.

The sample holds a few counts of this clonotype. The V call is TRBV12-3 or TRBV12-4, the J call TRBJ2-7, with 9 bases identical to TRBD2. J lost 6 bases, V lost 5 bases, and 11 bases had no gene match. This CDR3 region has 15 residues. CDR3 sequence reads: CASSPIAGVGREQYF. For the CDR3, the DNA is TGTGCCAGCAGTCCAATAGCGGGAGTGGGTCGCGAGCAGTACTTC.

This clonotype was seen repeatedly, ten times or more. The chain is built from TRBV6-5 and TRBJ2-3; perhaps TRBD2 as D (6 bases). Trimming pared 6 bases from V and 1 base from J, leaving 14 bases between. This CDR3 comprises 15 residues. In germline, CDR1 is MNHEY, CDR2 SVGAGI. In nucleotides, the CDR3 is TGTGCCAGCAGCTCCTCGGGAGAAGGCACAGATACGCAGTATTTT. This codes for CASSSSGEGTDTQYF.

V gene TRBV6-5 combines with J gene TRBJ2-7, with 9 nucleotides matching TRBD2. The CDR3 sequence is 15 residues long. J was trimmed by 4 bases and V by 6 bases; bases with no gene match: 10. CDR1 is MNHEY, CDR2 SVGAGI, per germline. The CDR3 sequence: CASSLAGAGLYEQYF. As DNA, the CDR3 is TGTGCCAGCAGCTTAGCGGGAGCGGGGTTGTACGAGCAGTACTTC.

This chain links TRBV6-4 with TRBJ2-1, with 9 bases that match TRBD2. V lost 4 bases to trimming and J lost 0 bases; unmatched junction nucleotides: 16. This CDR3 is 20 amino acids long. Germline assignment: CDR1 MRHNA and CDR2 SNTAGT. The CDR3 DNA reads TGTGCCAGCAGTGCTCCCTGGGGACTAGCCCCCCTGAGCTCCTACAATGAGCAGTTCTTC. This sequence encodes CASSAPWGLAPLSSYNEQFF.

This clonotype was seen at least ten times. The V gene is TRBV24-1, the J gene TRBJ2-3; a weak D match, TRBD2 (6 bases). There are 16 residues in the CDR3. Trimming took off 2 bases at V and 2 bases at J, with 13 bases between the two ends. CDR1 is KGHDR and CDR2 is SFDVKD in the germline V gene. The CDR3 nucleotides are TGTGCCACCAGTGATTCGGGGGAGACCACCACAGATACGCAGTATTTT. The encoded protein is CATSDSGETTTDTQYF.

This chain's CDR3 is CASSTGQGNIQYF. The CDR3 DNA is TGTGCCAGCAGTACCGGACAGGGGAACATTCAGTACTTC. The V and J genes are TRBV12-3 or TRBV12-4 and TRBJ2-4; TRBD1 matches at 9 bases. The CDR3 is made up of 13 amino acids. V shed 5 bases and J 7 bases; nucleotides not matched to a gene: 3.

J is TRBJ1-2 and V is TRBV7-9; D is undetermined. The CDR3 loop spans 12 amino acids. CDR1 SEHNR and CDR2 FQNEAQ come from the germline V gene (reference sequence). The V gene lost 6 bases and the J gene lost 6 bases, with 11 bases spanning the gap. The CDR3 sequence is CASSYGEDGYTF. In DNA form, the CDR3 reads TGTGCCAGCAGTTACGGGGAGGATGGCTACACCTTC.

This clonotype has only a few counts. The chain employs TRBV20-1 and TRBJ2-2; D is perhaps TRBD1 (5 bases). With 3 bases removed from V and 0 bases from J, the gap between germline ends came to 8 bases. CDR3 length equals 14 residues. Germline V gives CDR1 DFQATT, CDR2 SNEGSKA (reference sequence). CDR3 coding DNA: TGCAGTGCTAGTCTGACAGCGAACACCGGGGAGCTGTTTTTT. This sequence encodes CSASLTANTGELFF.

This clonotype was seen a handful of times. The chain recombines TRBV12-3 or TRBV12-4 with TRBJ1-2; 12 nucleotides agree with TRBD1. Trimming cost V 8 bases and J 6 bases; bases outside gene matches: 4. The CDR3 totals 13 residues. The CDR3 loop is CASGGTGGNGYTF. The CDR3 nucleotides read TGTGCCAGCGGCGGGACAGGGGGCAATGGCTACACCTTC.

The chain has TRBV20-1 and TRBJ2-1, with 13 bases that match TRBD2. Per the germline V gene, CDR1 is DFQATT and CDR2 is SNEGSKA (reference sequence). J lost 4 bases, V lost 6 bases, and 12 bases had no gene match. The CDR3 consists of 17 residues. CDR3 in amino acids: CSADGRLAGGSYNEQFF. Here the CDR3 DNA reads TGCAGTGCGGACGGGAGACTAGCGGGAGGTAGTTACAATGAGCAGTTCTTC.

At least ten counts were recorded for this clonotype. The chain's CDR3 is CASSQDALAPKGNEQFF. The DNA for the CDR3 is TGTGCCAGCAGCCAAGATGCCCTAGCGCCAAAAGGGAATGAGCAGTTCTTC. The chain links TRBV4-2 to TRBJ2-1, with D possibly TRBD2 on 6 matching bases. The CDR3 extends over 17 amino acids. Germline lookup yields CDR1 LGHNA and CDR2 YNFKEQ. The V end was cut by 0 bases, the J end by 7 bases, with 19 bases between.

The chain joins TRBV20-1 to TRBJ2-7, with TRBD1 identical over 8 bases. The length of the CDR3 is 15 residues. Looked up from germline, CDR1 is DFQATT and CDR2 is SNEGSKA (reference sequence). V lost 0 bases and J lost 6; bases outside the gene matches: 10. In DNA, the CDR3 is TGCAGTGCTAGAGATCCAGGGGGCGCCCCGGGCGAGCAGTACTTC. Its translation is CSARDPGGAPGEQYF.

The chain joins TRBV4-1 to TRBJ2-3; D remains ambiguous. The CDR3 consists of 16 residues. Germline assignment: CDR1 MGHRA and CDR2 YSYEKL. Trimming shortened V by 0 bases and J by 0 bases, and 10 bases separated the two germline ends. CDR3 bases: TGCGCCAGCAGCCAAGATCCTCCCCGTAGCACAGATACGCAGTATTTT. Translating gives CASSQDPPRSTDTQYF.

The chain uses TRBV6-1 and TRBJ1-5; D is unresolved. Germline values: CDR1 MNHNS, CDR2 SASEGT. The V gene lost 0 bases and the J gene lost 0 bases, with 9 bases spanning the gap. The CDR3 contains 16 residues. The CDR3: CASSEALEGSNQPQHF. In nucleotides, the CDR3 is TGTGCCAGCAGTGAAGCGCTGGAGGGTAGCAATCAGCCCCAGCATTTT.

This clonotype was observed a handful of times. V and J are TRBV7-2 and TRBJ2-3; 7 nucleotides agree with TRBD2. The CDR3 consists of 13 residues. Germline lookup yields CDR1 SGHTA and CDR2 FQGNSA. V lost 5 bases to trimming and J lost 7 bases; unmatched junction nucleotides: 6. In DNA, the CDR3 is TGTGCCAGCAGCCCCCGGGACTATTATACGCAGTATTTT. Its protein is CASSPRDYYTQYF.

The rearrangement uses TRBV20-1 and TRBJ1-2; D might be TRBD1 (5 bases). The ends were cut back, 0 bases at V and 5 bases at J, with 10 bases in the middle. The CDR3 covers 13 residues. From germline, CDR1 is DFQATT and CDR2 SNEGSKA (reference sequence). The CDR3 reads CSARDSGTYGYTF. DNA for the CDR3: TGCAGTGCTAGAGATTCAGGGACTTATGGCTACACCTTC.

In this sample, this clonotype turned up many times. The rearrangement links TRBV12-3 or TRBV12-4 to TRBJ1-5; D gene unclear. The CDR3 has 12 amino acids. Trimming removed 6 bases at V and 5 bases at J, with 8 bases between. CDR3 DNA sequence: TGTGCCAGCAGATATGGGTATCAGCCCCAGCATTTT. Translating gives CASRYGYQPQHF.